Shown below are 18 T cell receptor beta chains from a single sample sequenced in a study of blood T cell repertoires in COVID-19 (dated by TCRdb to 2018 to 2020). Library method: the immunoSEQ multiplex PCR assay. The immuneACCESS repertoire file appears here via TCRdb, limited to in-frame rearrangements. These files lack a portion of the clones; in checked studies, under half of the deficit traces to unresolved V genes, and the cause of the others is not known. This sample comprises some 400,000 clones, roughly 91% of them detected only once. Of the sample, about 1.7% falls within the top ten clones. Sequencing was performed on PBMCs or T cells enriched from blood (not recorded which). Source of these receptors: a woman in her thirties who had recovered from COVID-19.

V is TRBV12-3 or TRBV12-4 and J is TRBJ1-1, with 10 bases identical to TRBD1. The V gene end was trimmed by 3 bases and the J gene end by 10 bases; junction bases not matched to a gene: 5. The CDR3 loop spans 13 amino acids. The CDR3 DNA reads TGTGCCAGCAGTTTGACAGGGGGCCGAGGAGCTTTCTTT. It translates to CASSLTGGRGAFF.

The chain combines TRBV7-9 with TRBJ1-6; possible D gene TRBD1, 6 bases. This CDR3 contains 14 residues. Germline CDR1 reads SEHNR; CDR2 reads FQNEAQ (reference sequence). V was clipped by 4 bases and J by 3 bases, with 7 bases between them. The CDR3 is CASSSDSYNSPLHF. The CDR3 DNA reads TGTGCCAGCAGCTCGGACAGCTATAATTCACCCCTCCACTTT.

This chain links TRBV12-3 or TRBV12-4 with TRBJ1-1; D possibly corresponds to TRBD1 (6 bases). The CDR3 is 13 amino acids. V lost 9 bases, J lost 4 bases, and 15 bases lay in between. CDR3 amino acids: CASFGGAVTEAFF. Written as DNA, the CDR3 is TGTGCCAGTTTTGGGGGCGCTGTCACTGAAGCTTTCTTT.

This clone was detected ten times or more. V usage is TRBV4-1 and J usage is TRBJ2-7, with D tentatively TRBD1 (6 bases). V was shortened by 3 bases and J by 5 bases, with 14 bases between the two germline ends. Germline CDR1 reads MGHRA; CDR2 reads YSYEKL. This CDR3 comprises 14 residues. The CDR3: CASSHSQGLNEQYF. The CDR3 nucleotides are TGCGCCAGCAGCCATTCGCAGGGGCTAAACGAGCAGTACTTC.

This chain uses TRBV28 with TRBJ1-5; D is unresolved. Trimming removed 7 bases at V and 3 bases at J, with 10 bases between. Germline loops: CDR1 MDHEN, CDR2 SYDVKM. The CDR3 runs 13 residues. CDR3 residues: CASTGLPNQPQHF. The CDR3 nucleotides read TGTGCCAGCACCGGACTCCCCAATCAGCCCCAGCATTTT.

The genes are TRBV15 and TRBJ2-5, with D possibly TRBD1 on 6 matching bases. Germline values: CDR1 LNHNV, CDR2 YYDKDF (reference sequence). The CDR3 loop spans 14 amino acids. V shed 8 bases and J shed 4 bases, with 17 bases lying between them. Here the CDR3 DNA reads TGTGCCACCGCAAGAGGTGGGGGCTCAGAGACCCAGTACTTC. Its translation: CATARGGGSETQYF.

The rearrangement links TRBV5-1 to TRBJ2-1; unclear D gene. In germline, CDR1 is SGHRS, CDR2 YFSETQ. Trimming removed 2 bases from V and 9 bases from J, with 15 bases in between. This CDR3 is built from 14 residues. In nucleotides, the CDR3 is TGCGCCAGCAGCTTTGGCTCCGGGTCGCTTGAGCAGTTCTTC. Translated, it gives CASSFGSGSLEQFF.

The chain joins TRBV6-5 to TRBJ1-6; D not resolved. V gave up 3 bases and J gave up 10 bases, with 7 bases separating them. The CDR3 loop spans 12 amino acids. Germline V lookup: CDR1 MNHEY, CDR2 SVGAGI. The DNA of the CDR3 is TGTGCCAGCAGTTATACCGGGTCACCCCTCCACTTT. Amino acids: CASSYTGSPLHF.

The J gene is TRBJ2-1, the V gene TRBV5-1; TRBD2 is a possible D gene (6 bases). Germline values: CDR1 SGHRS, CDR2 YFSETQ. V gave up 0 bases and J gave up 2 bases, with 18 bases separating them. This CDR3 has 18 residues. The DNA for the CDR3 is TGCGCCAGCAGCTTGGGCTATCCGGGGGACTTTACCTACAATGAGCAGTTCTTC. Its protein is CASSLGYPGDFTYNEQFF. The full variable domain, its missing parts supplied by reference TRBV5-1 and TRBJ2-1, is KAGVTQTPRYLIKTRGQQVTLSCSPISGHRSVSWYQQTPGQGLQFLFEYFSETQRNKGNFPGRFSGRQFSNSRSEMNVSTLELGDSALYLCASSLGYPGDFTYNEQFFGPGTRLTVL.

The chain recombines TRBV6-5 with TRBJ2-7; 10 positions agree with TRBD1. CDR1 is MNHEY, CDR2 SVGAGI, per germline. This CDR3 comprises 14 residues. J lost 7 bases, V lost 6 bases, and 9 bases had no gene match. CDR3 region: CASSTPGQGREQYF. The CDR3 bases are TGTGCCAGCAGCACACCGGGACAGGGGAGGGAGCAGTACTTC.

The chain couples TRBV7-9 to TRBJ2-5, with D maybe TRBD1 (8 bases). The ends were cut back, 2 bases at V and 5 bases at J, with 27 bases in the middle. Germline lookup yields CDR1 SEHNR and CDR2 FQNEAQ (reference sequence). The CDR3 has 19 amino acids. The CDR3 region is CASSLRATGGEKRMETQYF. In DNA form, the CDR3 reads TGTGCCAGCAGCTTAAGGGCCACAGGGGGGGAAAAGCGGATGGAGACCCAGTACTTC.

The gene calls are TRBV9 and TRBJ2-3; tentatively, D is TRBD1 (6 bases). CDR3 length: 14 amino acids. CDR1 and CDR2 from the germline V gene are SGDLS and YYNGEE. V was clipped by 0 bases and J by 4 bases, with 9 bases between them. The CDR3 DNA reads TGTGCCAGCAGCGTAGAGGGGGATTCAGATACGCAGTATTTT. It encodes CASSVEGDSDTQYF.

The V and J genes are TRBV27 and TRBJ2-2, with D unclear. This CDR3 contains 14 residues. The V and J ends lost 6 bases and 1 base respectively, with 9 bases between them. Looked up from germline, CDR1 is MNHEY and CDR2 is SMNVEV (reference sequence). The CDR3 DNA sequence: TGTGCCAGCAGACTCCGACAGAACACCGGGGAGCTGTTTTTT. This translates into CASRLRQNTGELFF.

The table lists this clone with a few counts. V gene TRBV7-8 combines with J gene TRBJ1-2, with D maybe TRBD1 (5 bases). This CDR3 has 13 residues. V was clipped by 3 bases and J by 7 bases, with 12 bases between them. Germline CDR1 and CDR2: SGHVS and FQNEAQ. The CDR3 reads CASSFAQGGGYTF. The CDR3 DNA is TGTGCCAGCAGCTTTGCCCAGGGTGGTGGCTACACCTTC.

The CDR3 bases are TGTGCTAGTGGTTTGGTAGTATATAGTGGGGAGGGCCAATCCCCTGATTCCAAAAACATTCAGTACTTC. It codes for CASGLVVYSGEGQSPDSKNIQYF. This chain joins TRBV12-5 and TRBJ2-4; 7 nucleotides align to TRBD2. V shed 0 bases, J shed 2 bases, and the junction held 25 bases outside the gene matches. Germline CDR1 reads LGHNT; CDR2 reads FRNRAP. The CDR3 is 23 residues long.

This clone was detected only once. The chain links TRBV27 to TRBJ2-2; 11 nucleotides agree with TRBD1. This CDR3 is built from 16 residues. Germline V CDR1 and CDR2: MNHEY, SMNVEV (reference sequence). V lost 5 bases, J lost 2 bases, and 4 bases stayed unmatched. CDR3 DNA sequence: TGTGCCAGCAGTCTCTGGACAGGGGGCAACACCGGGGAGCTGTTTTTT. Translated, it gives CASSLWTGGNTGELFF.

In regard to this clone: The sample contains more than one DNA sequence encoding this CDR3. This rearrangement joins TRBV19 to TRBJ2-1; perhaps TRBD1 as D (6 bases). Between the trimmed V and J ends, which lost 6 bases and 0 bases, there was a span of 12 bases. The germline CDR1 and CDR2 sequences are LNHDA and SQIVND (reference sequence). This CDR3 is 15 amino acids long. CDR3 sequence (DNA): TGTGCCAGTAGCCCCGACAGGAGCTCCTACAATGAGCAGTTCTTC. Amino acid sequence: CASSPDRSSYNEQFF.

The chain recombines TRBV18 with TRBJ1-6, with D tentatively TRBD1 (5 bases). The CDR3 totals 18 residues. V lost 5 bases, J lost 8 bases, and 25 bases lay in between. Germline assignment: CDR1 KGHSH and CDR2 LQKENI. The CDR3 loop reads CASSSRVMSVPRYSPLHF. The CDR3 bases are TGTGCCAGCTCATCCAGGGTAATGAGCGTTCCTAGGTATTCACCCCTCCACTTT.